Only one count was recorded for the clone carrying this T cell receptor beta chain. V was pared by 6 bases and J by 6 bases, with 10 bases of the junction left unmatched. The germline gives CDR1 MNHNS, CDR2 SASEGT. The CDR3 extends over 15 amino acids. The data derive from a study of OX40 agonist ivuxolimab in advanced cancers. The protocol was immunoSEQ multiplex PCR, while the TCRdb copy is restricted to in-frame clones and leaves out a portion. Among fewer than 85,000 clones listed, 65% to 90% were seen once. This chain uses TRBV6-1 with TRBJ2-3, with TRBD1 identical over 9 bases. The clonotype was recovered from an adult with an advanced solid tumor such as melanoma, head and neck, liver or kidney cancer. This sample comprised CD4+ or CD8+ T cells sorted from blood, obtained in a trial of the OX40 agonist ivuxolimab. The CDR3 here is CASRPPGQGRDTQYF. For the CDR3, the DNA is TGTGCCAGCAGACCTCCGGGACAGGGAAGGGATACGCAGTATTTT.